A selection of T cell receptor beta chains follows, all from one sample in a study of T cells in Graves' hyperthyroidism and ophthalmopathy. One entry per CDR3 protein, called by TCRdb with MiXCR from the multiplex PCR reads. The sample has approximately 590,000 distinct CDR3 sequences; 15% to 17% are singletons. Input material: blood. The receptors originated from a woman aged 30 to 39 with Graves' hyperthyroidism. CDR3s include the opening cysteine and the closing phenylalanine or tryptophan. A D gene is named only where the DNA matches it firmly. Clone size is not always given. Where it is, it says once, few, many or a class for expanded clones.

TRBJ2-1,.,TRBV27,.,CASSLVGDGQFF,TGTGCCAGCAGCCTGGTGGGGGATGGGCAGTTCTTC
TRBJ1-2,few,TRBV4-1,.,CTSSQAQELDYGYTF,TGCACCAGCAGCCAAGCGCAGGAGCTTGACTATGGCTACACCTTC
TRBJ2-7,few,TRBV5-1,TRBD2,CASRGGLREQYF,TGCGCCAGCCGGGGGGGACTGAGGGAGCAGTACTTC
TRBJ1-4,few,TRBV6-1,.,CASSRDPVGNEKLFF,TGTGCCAGCAGCCGAGACCCTGTGGGTAATGAAAAACTGTTTTTT
TRBJ2-3,many,TRBV7-3,TRBD2,CASSLLTGGTQYF,TGTGCCAGCAGCTTATTGACCGGGGGGACGCAGTATTTT
TRBJ2-1,few,TRBV6-1,TRBD2,CASRVLAGASYNEQFF,TGTGCCAGCAGGGTCCTAGCGGGAGCTTCTTACAATGAGCAGTTCTTC
TRBJ2-1,.,TRBV6-4,TRBD1,CASSDPGTVAGSYNEQFF,TGTGCCAGCAGTGACCCCGGGACAGTTGCTGGCTCCTACAATGAGCAGTTCTTC
TRBJ2-1,few,TRBV2,TRBD1,CANQRTGQYEQFF,TGTGCCAACCAACGGACAGGGCAGTATGAGCAGTTCTTC
TRBJ1-5,many,TRBV4-1,TRBD1,CASSRTPGQRYQPQHF,TGCGCCAGCAGCCGAACCCCGGGACAGCGTTATCAGCCCCAGCATTTT
TRBJ2-1,.,TRBV2,TRBD2,CASSGTRASGRRNEQFF,TGTGCCAGCAGCGGGACCCGGGCTAGCGGGAGAAGAAATGAGCAGTTCTTC
TRBJ1-4,many,TRBV12-3/TRBV12-4,.,CASSFEDGTSGKLFF,TGTGCCAGCAGTTTTGAAGACGGAACCTCGGGAAAACTGTTTTTT
TRBJ2-7,many,TRBV10-3,.,CAISDAALSSYEQYF,TGTGCCATCAGTGATGCGGCCTTGAGCTCCTACGAGCAGTACTTC
TRBJ2-2,.,TRBV7-3,TRBD1,CASSLIGTGTGETGELFF,TGTGCCAGCAGCTTAATCGGGACGGGGACAGGAGAGACCGGGGAGCTGTTTTTT
TRBJ2-1,few,TRBV5-1,.,CASSFDWPSSYNEQFF,TGCGCCAGCAGCTTCGACTGGCCTAGCTCCTACAATGAGCAGTTCTTC
TRBJ1-1,.,TRBV19,.,CASSILGGGAYEAFF,TGTGCCAGTAGTATTCTGGGAGGTGGAGCATATGAAGCTTTCTTT
TRBJ1-1,few,TRBV27,TRBD1,CASSLRTMDRATEAFF,TGTGCCAGCAGTTTAAGGACCATGGACAGGGCAACTGAAGCTTTCTTT
TRBJ2-5,many,TRBV12-3/TRBV12-4,.,CASSSPRGETQYF,TGTGCCAGCAGTTCCCCTCGGGGAGAGACCCAGTACTTC
TRBJ2-3,few,TRBV7-6,TRBD2,CASSPRTSGSYGTDTQYF,TGTGCCAGCAGCCCAAGGACTAGCGGGAGTTACGGCACAGATACGCAGTATTTT
TRBJ1-1,few,TRBV5-1,.,CASSEDRLNTEAFF,TGCGCCAGCAGCGAAGACAGGCTCAACACTGAAGCTTTCTTT
TRBJ2-1,few,TRBV10-3,.,CAMMGDNNEQFF,TGTGCCATGATGGGGGATAACAATGAGCAGTTCTTC
TRBJ2-7,many,TRBV7-2,TRBD1,CASSLAGTGSGQYF,TGTGCCAGCAGCTTAGCGGGGACAGGGTCCGGGCAGTACTTC
TRBJ2-6,.,TRBV20-1,.,CSARGSGTGANVLTF,TGCAGTGCTAGGGGCTCTGGCACCGGGGCCAACGTCCTGACTTTC
TRBJ2-7,.,TRBV28,TRBD1,CASSATGETYEQYF,TGTGCCAGCAGTGCGACAGGGGAAACCTACGAGCAGTACTTC
TRBJ2-1,many,TRBV6-1,.,CASRPRKGIRNEQFF,TGTGCCAGCAGGCCGAGAAAGGGGATAAGGAATGAGCAGTTCTTC
TRBJ2-3,.,TRBV20-1,TRBD2,CSAIEGGRITDTQYF,TGCAGTGCTATAGAAGGCGGGAGGATCACAGATACGCAGTATTTT
TRBJ2-7,many,TRBV28,TRBD1,CASGGRGIDEQYF,TGTGCCAGTGGGGGCAGGGGGATCGACGAGCAGTACTTC
TRBJ1-2,few,TRBV20-1,TRBD1,CSATRQGANYGYTF,TGCAGTGCTACACGACAGGGGGCGAACTATGGCTACACCTTC
TRBJ1-4,many,TRBV28,TRBD1,CASKFSPGGEKLFF,TGTGCCAGCAAATTCTCCCCAGGGGGCGAAAAACTGTTTTTT
TRBJ2-2,many,TRBV6-1,.,CASSEEVVNTGELFF,TGTGCCAGCAGTGAAGAGGTTGTGAACACCGGGGAGCTGTTTTTT
TRBJ1-1,.,TRBV5-1,.,CASSLDGPIWDSEAFF,TGCGCCAGCAGCTTAGATGGACCGATCTGGGATAGTGAAGCTTTCTTT
TRBJ2-7,many,TRBV7-9,.,CASSINVPSYEQYF,TGTGCCAGCAGCATCAATGTCCCTTCCTACGAGCAGTACTTC
TRBJ2-3,many,TRBV7-2,TRBD1,CASSTTGADTQYF,TGTGCCAGCAGTACGACAGGGGCGGATACGCAGTATTTT
TRBJ2-4,many,TRBV20-1,.,CSARLTRDIQYF,TGCAGTGCTAGACTCACGCGGGACATTCAGTACTTC